A single sample gave rise to the 5 T cell receptor beta chains below, sequenced in a study of OX40 agonist ivuxolimab in advanced cancers. Measured with immunoSEQ multiplex PCR; TCRdb has only the in-frame clones, and not every one. The sample carries around 140,000 clones, 90% recorded once. The sample here was CD4+ or CD8+ T cells sorted from blood, taken in a trial of the OX40 agonist ivuxolimab. Source of these receptors: an adult with an advanced solid tumor such as melanoma, head and neck, liver or kidney cancer.

This clone has just one count. The chain uses TRBV11-2 and TRBJ2-7, with D unresolved. The CDR3 loop spans 13 amino acids. V gave up 1 base and J gave up 1 base, with 5 bases separating them. The germline V gene encodes CDR1 SGHAT and CDR2 FQNNGV. CDR3 sequence reads: CASSLVSSYEQYF. DNA of the CDR3: TGTGCCAGCAGCTTAGTTAGTTCCTACGAGCAGTACTTC.

CDR3: CASSSRDRGNEQYF. The CDR3 DNA follows: TGTGCCAGCAGCTCCCGGGACAGGGGAAACGAGCAGTACTTC. This chain connects TRBV11-3 to TRBJ2-7; the match to TRBD1 covers 10 bases. From germline, CDR1 is SGHNT and CDR2 YENEEA. The ends lost 4 bases at V and 5 bases at J; junction bases unmatched: 5. The CDR3 has 14 residues.

The chain joins TRBV28 to TRBJ2-7; D is unresolved. The CDR3 loop spans 15 amino acids. Between the trimmed V and J ends, which lost 5 bases and 0 bases, there was a span of 14 bases. CDR1 and CDR2 (germline): MDHEN, SYDVKM. In nucleotides, the CDR3 is TGTGCCAGCAGTGCCCCTACAGAGAGCTCCTACGAGCAGTACTTC. It yields the protein CASSAPTESSYEQYF.

This chain links TRBV6-1 with TRBJ2-7; 12 bases fit TRBD1. This CDR3 has 14 residues. The V and J ends lost 8 bases and 7 bases, in that order; junction bases with no gene match: 9. Germline V gives CDR1 MNHNS, CDR2 SASEGT. Here the CDR3 DNA reads TGTGCCAGCGACCCGGGACAGGGGGCTACGGAGCAGTACTTC. Its protein is CASDPGQGATEQYF.

The chain links TRBV5-4 to TRBJ1-3; no definite D call. The CDR3 runs 14 residues. Germline loops: CDR1 SGHNT, CDR2 YYREEE (reference sequence). The germline V and J ends were trimmed by 2 bases and 4 bases, with 10 bases remaining between them. The CDR3 DNA follows: TGTGCCAGCAGCTTTAAGGGATCGGGAAACACCATATATTTT. It codes for CASSFKGSGNTIYF.